The 29 T cell receptor beta chains given below trace back to one sample, sequenced in a study of T-cell reconstitution after alpha-beta-depleted transplantation in children. The library targeted TCRbeta and was prepared with unique molecular identifiers. TCRdb reanalysed the PCR reads using MiXCR and keeps one entry per CDR3 protein. The repertoire holds 55,000 to 65,000 distinct CDR3 sequences, with about 40% as singletons. The starting material was PBMCs, mostly from graft donor cells, obtained 360 days after TCRalphabeta/CD19-depleted stem cell transplant. These receptors all stem from a male patient between 5 and 17 years old who had a stem cell transplant for acute lymphoblastic leukemia, so the T cells may come from the graft donor.

In DNA, the CDR3 is TGTGCCATCAGGGGGACGGTCGACAATGAGCAGTTCTTC. Translation: CAIRGTVDNEQFF. The chain carries TRBV10-3 and TRBJ2-1, with D perhaps assigned TRBD1 or TRBD2 (5 bases each). Germline CDR1 and CDR2: ENHRY and SYGVKD. V was pared by 6 bases and J by 5 bases, with 11 bases between. There are 13 residues in the CDR3.

Only a few counts were recorded for this clonotype. The gene calls are TRBV5-4 and TRBJ2-3; D call uncertain. Germline V CDR1 and CDR2: SGHNT, YYREEE (reference sequence). V lost 4 bases and J lost 4, with 10 bases in between. The CDR3 spans 13 residues. CDR3 in amino acids: CASSPTTADTQYF. The CDR3 DNA is TGTGCCAGCAGCCCTACTACAGCAGATACGCAGTATTTT.

This chain joins TRBV28 and TRBJ2-1; 8 bases align to TRBD2. The J segment lost 6 bases and the V segment lost 2 bases, leaving 6 bases of the junction unmatched. CDR1 is MDHEN, CDR2 SYDVKM, per germline. This CDR3 is 15 amino acids long. CDR3 sequence reads: CASSLGAGTSNEQFF. The CDR3 bases are TGTGCCAGCAGTTTAGGTGCCGGGACTAGCAATGAGCAGTTCTTC. The full variable domain, in which reference TRBV28 and TRBJ2-1 provide the parts outside the CDR3, is DVKVTQSSRYLVKRTGEKVFLECVQDMDHENMFWYRQDPGLGLRLIYFSYDVKMKEKGDIPEGYSVSREKKERFSLILESASTNQTSMYLCASSLGAGTSNEQFFGPGTRLTVL.

The rearrangement uses TRBV3-1 and TRBJ2-5; D unclear. The CDR3 spans 15 residues. CDR1 is LGHDT, CDR2 YNNKEL, per germline (reference sequence). The ends were cut back, 1 base at V and 7 bases at J, with 16 bases in the middle. The CDR3 reads CASSQGVPYPATQYF. The CDR3 DNA is TGTGCCAGCAGCCAAGGAGTCCCGTATCCGGCGACCCAGTACTTC.

The chain recombines TRBV4-3 with TRBJ2-3; weak D call: TRBD2 (7 bases). V dropped 3 bases and J dropped 2 bases, with 12 bases sitting between them. Germline CDR1 and CDR2: LGHNA and YSLEER. The CDR3 is made up of 15 amino acids. This chain's CDR3 is CASSQGRGPTDTQYF. CDR3 nucleotide sequence: TGCGCCAGCAGCCAGGGGCGGGGGCCCACAGATACGCAGTATTTT.

The chain carries TRBV14 and TRBJ2-5; 9 bases align to TRBD2. Germline V gene data show CDR1 as SGHDN and CDR2 as FVKESK. V was clipped by 5 bases and J by 5 bases; unmatched bases: 9. The CDR3 contains 15 residues. CDR3 nucleotide sequence: TGTGCCAGCAGCTCACGGACTAGCGTGAGGGAGACCCAGTACTTC. Protein: CASSSRTSVRETQYF.

The genes are TRBV7-9 and TRBJ2-3; 11 nucleotides agree with TRBD2. Per germline, CDR1 SEHNR and CDR2 FQNEAQ (reference sequence). Trimming cost V 3 bases and J 3 bases; bases outside gene matches: 8. The length of the CDR3 is 17 residues. CDR3 amino acids: CASSFSGRALFTDTQYF. The CDR3 region has the DNA TGTGCCAGCAGCTTTAGCGGGAGGGCCCTCTTTACAGATACGCAGTATTTT.

The rearrangement uses TRBV5-1 and TRBJ2-5; D is uncertain. This CDR3 has 14 amino acids. Germline CDR1 is SGHRS and CDR2 is YFSETQ. Trimming removed 0 bases at V and 2 bases at J, with 8 bases between. CDR3 sequence: CASSLEAVQETQYF. CDR3 DNA sequence: TGCGCCAGCAGCTTGGAGGCAGTACAAGAGACCCAGTACTTC.

This clonotype showed up just a few times. V is TRBV20-1 and J is TRBJ2-3, with D hard to call. The CDR3 totals 11 residues. The ends were cut back, 6 bases at V and 5 bases at J, with 9 bases in the middle. CDR1 and CDR2 (germline): DFQATT, SNEGSKA (reference sequence). CDR3 nucleotides: TGCAGTGCCCTCGACCGAGATACGCAGTATTTT. It codes for CSALDRDTQYF.

The chain uses TRBV19 and TRBJ1-5; D uncertain. The CDR3 runs 14 residues. Trimming cost V 3 bases and J 0 bases, with 6 bases left between them. From germline, CDR1 is LNHDA and CDR2 SQIVND (reference sequence). The CDR3 sequence is CASSITDSNQPQHF. As DNA, the CDR3 is TGTGCCAGTAGTATCACAGATAGCAATCAGCCCCAGCATTTT.

This chain joins TRBV27 and TRBJ2-7; 9 positions match TRBD2. V was pared by 0 bases and J by 4 bases, with 22 bases of the junction left unmatched. The length of the CDR3 is 21 residues. The germline V gene encodes CDR1 MNHEY and CDR2 SMNVEV (reference sequence). The CDR3 bases are TGTGCCAGCAGTTTATCGACCCCGCAGGGGCGGGGTAGCGGGAGAGGGTACGAGCAGTACTTC. Protein sequence: CASSLSTPQGRGSGRGYEQYF.

This chain joins TRBV7-6 and TRBJ2-5; D possibly corresponds to TRBD2 (7 bases). The CDR3 is made up of 16 amino acids. The V gene's germline CDR1 is SGHVS and CDR2 FNYEAQ. V was cut by 1 base and J by 1 base, with 13 bases left in between. The CDR3 reads CASSLGSRGGQETQYF. The CDR3, as DNA: TGTGCCAGCAGCTTAGGATCTAGGGGGGGCCAAGAGACCCAGTACTTC. The complete variable domain, with remaining parts taken from reference TRBV7-6 and TRBJ2-5, reads GAGVSQSPRYKVTKRGQDVALRCDPISGHVSLYWYRQALGQGPEFLTYFNYEAQQDKSGLPNDRFSAERPEGSISTLTIQRTEQRDSAMYRCASSLGSRGGQETQYFGPGTRLLVL.

Here the CDR3 reads CATSTSGTGGDSPLHF. In nucleotides, the CDR3 is TGTGCCACCAGCACAAGCGGGACAGGGGGCGATTCACCCCTCCACTTT. The chain is built from TRBV15 and TRBJ1-6; 12 positions match TRBD1. CDR3 length: 16 residues. V shed 4 bases, J shed 8 bases, and the junction held 6 bases outside the gene matches. Per the germline V gene, CDR1 is LNHNV and CDR2 is YYDKDF (reference sequence).

The chain combines TRBV5-1 with TRBJ2-5; 7 positions match TRBD1. CDR1 and CDR2 (germline): SGHRS, YFSETQ. V shed 4 bases and J 4 bases; nucleotides not matched to a gene: 10. This CDR3 is built from 15 residues. CDR3: CASSLETGSPETQYF. The CDR3 DNA follows: TGCGCCAGCAGCCTCGAGACAGGGAGTCCAGAGACCCAGTACTTC.

The chain carries TRBV11-2 and TRBJ2-3; D is undetermined. From germline, CDR1 is SGHAT and CDR2 FQNNGV. V gave up 2 bases and J gave up 4 bases, with 4 bases separating them. The CDR3 has 12 residues. CDR3 protein: CASSLRADTQYF. CDR3 in DNA: TGTGCCAGCAGCTTACGGGCAGATACGCAGTATTTT.

The J gene is TRBJ2-1, the V gene TRBV5-1, with D maybe TRBD2 (6 bases). V lost 2 bases, J lost 5 bases, and 8 bases lay in between. Germline-derived CDR1 and CDR2 are SGHRS and YFSETQ. This CDR3 has 13 amino acids. The CDR3 nucleotides read TGCGCCAGCAGCTTAGCGGGCGACAATGAGCAGTTCTTC. This gives the protein CASSLAGDNEQFF.

This clonotype has more than one count but fewer than ten. The genes are TRBV29-1 and TRBJ2-7; D is perhaps TRBD2 (5 bases). V lost 4 bases and J lost 4, with 17 bases in between. This CDR3 has 14 residues. Per the germline V gene, CDR1 is SQVTM and CDR2 is ANQGSEA. The CDR3 DNA follows: TGCAGCGTTGTTACCCCGCACCCGGGGTACGAGCAGTACTTC. Protein sequence: CSVVTPHPGYEQYF.

This clonotype showed up just a few times. The rearrangement uses TRBV7-7 and TRBJ2-3; D not certain. There are 15 residues in the CDR3. Germline V gives CDR1 SSHAT, CDR2 FNYEAQ (reference sequence). Trimming removed 5 bases at V and 0 bases at J, with 12 bases between. The CDR3 DNA is TGTGCCAGCAGCCCGGACGGAGCTAGCACAGATACGCAGTATTTT. It is translated as CASSPDGASTDTQYF.

This rearrangement joins TRBV20-1 to TRBJ2-7; 8 bases agree with TRBD1. J lost 3 bases, V lost 5 bases, and 6 bases had no gene match. There are 13 residues in the CDR3. The germline V gene has CDR1 DFQATT and CDR2 SNEGSKA (reference sequence). The CDR3 spells CSAPRTGIYEQYF. CDR3 nucleotide sequence: TGCAGTGCTCCAAGGACAGGGATCTACGAGCAGTACTTC.

In its sample, this clonotype was seen a few times. The chain recombines TRBV2 with TRBJ1-2; 7 nucleotides align to TRBD1. The V segment lost 9 bases and the J segment 4 bases; nucleotides outside the gene matches: 5. Germline CDR1 and CDR2: SNHLY and FYNNEI. The CDR3 has 12 amino acids. CDR3 loop: CARMDRSYGYTF. CDR3 sequence (DNA): TGTGCCAGGATGGACAGGTCCTATGGCTACACCTTC. Combining the CDR3 with reference TRBV2 and TRBJ1-2 gives the whole variable domain EPEVTQTPSHQVTQMGQEVILRCVPISNHLYFYWYRQILGQKVEFLVSFYNNEISEKSEIFDDQFSVERPDGSNFTLKIRSTKLEDSAMYFCARMDRSYGYTFGSGTRLTVV.

The genes are TRBV19 and TRBJ2-1; no definite D call. Germline assignment: CDR1 LNHDA and CDR2 SQIVND (reference sequence). V lost 7 bases and J lost 0, with 13 bases in between. This CDR3 is 15 amino acids long. As DNA, the CDR3 is TGTGCCAGTACTACTGGCGGCAGCTCCTACAATGAGCAGTTCTTC. Amino acids: CASTTGGSSYNEQFF.

This chain joins TRBV29-1 and TRBJ2-1; 10 nucleotides match TRBD1. The CDR3 has 14 residues. With 8 bases clipped from V and 7 bases from J, the junction kept 11 bases outside the gene matches. CDR1 and CDR2 (germline): SQVTM, ANQGSEA. In DNA, the CDR3 is TGCAGCATCTTGGACAGGGGGTATATGAATGAGCAGTTCTTC. Protein product: CSILDRGYMNEQFF.

This clonotype has just a few counts. This sequence joins TRBV12-3 or TRBV12-4 and TRBJ2-4, with 7 nucleotides matching TRBD1. J lost 1 base, V lost 5 bases, and 5 bases had no gene match. CDR3 size: 15 residues. CDR3 sequence: CASSLQGQAKNIQYF. The DNA of the CDR3 is TGTGCCAGCAGTCTCCAGGGACAGGCCAAAAACATTCAGTACTTC.

This clonotype was observed a few times. The chain combines TRBV11-2 with TRBJ2-3, with 8 bases aligning to TRBD2. V shed 4 bases and J 0 bases; nucleotides not matched to a gene: 6. This CDR3 is 16 amino acids long. CDR1 and CDR2 from the germline V gene are SGHAT and FQNNGV. The CDR3 loop is CASSSGLAASTDTQYF. The CDR3 bases are TGTGCCAGCAGCTCCGGACTAGCTGCTAGCACAGATACGCAGTATTTT.

This rearrangement joins TRBV29-1 to TRBJ2-5; D possibly corresponds to TRBD2 (7 bases). The CDR3 contains 14 residues. The ends were cut back, 7 bases at V and 0 bases at J, with 15 bases in the middle. Germline CDR1 SQVTM, CDR2 ANQGSEA. For the CDR3, the DNA is TGCAGCGAGGGGGGTAGCGGGTACCAAGAGACCCAGTACTTC. Its protein product is CSEGGSGYQETQYF.

The chain recombines TRBV7-8 with TRBJ2-3; TRBD2 might be the D (5 bases). Germline lookup yields CDR1 SGHVS and CDR2 FQNEAQ. Trimming took off 1 base at V and 0 bases at J, with 11 bases between the two ends. This CDR3 has 16 residues. The CDR3 protein is CASSLGVLASTDTQYF. DNA for the CDR3: TGTGCCAGCAGCTTAGGAGTGCTAGCTAGCACAGATACGCAGTATTTT.

CDR3 protein: CASSYPGTGHSPLHF. The CDR3 nucleotides read TGTGCCAGCAGCTACCCCGGGACAGGGCACTCACCCCTCCACTTT. The chain combines TRBV5-5 with TRBJ1-6; the match to TRBD1 covers 9 bases. The CDR3 has 15 residues. V shed 3 bases and J 10 bases; nucleotides not matched to a gene: 8. Germline CDR1 reads SGHKS; CDR2 reads YYEKEE (reference sequence).

The chain employs TRBV11-2 and TRBJ2-2, with D perhaps matching TRBD2 (5 bases). The germline gives CDR1 SGHAT, CDR2 FQNNGV. Trimming took off 3 bases at V and 9 bases at J, with 8 bases between the two ends. The CDR3 extends over 12 amino acids. CDR3 in DNA: TGTGCCAGCAGCTTCGGGGAATGGGAGCTGTTTTTT. Encoded protein: CASSFGEWELFF.

The V call is TRBV15, the J call TRBJ2-1; tentative D call: TRBD1 (6 bases). V shed 0 bases and J shed 10 bases, with 13 bases lying between them. Germline-derived CDR1 and CDR2 are LNHNV and YYDKDF (reference sequence). The CDR3 runs 14 residues. The CDR3 nucleotides read TGTGCCACCAGCAGAGAGGACAGCTCTAGGGAGCAGTTCTTC. Translation: CATSREDSSREQFF.